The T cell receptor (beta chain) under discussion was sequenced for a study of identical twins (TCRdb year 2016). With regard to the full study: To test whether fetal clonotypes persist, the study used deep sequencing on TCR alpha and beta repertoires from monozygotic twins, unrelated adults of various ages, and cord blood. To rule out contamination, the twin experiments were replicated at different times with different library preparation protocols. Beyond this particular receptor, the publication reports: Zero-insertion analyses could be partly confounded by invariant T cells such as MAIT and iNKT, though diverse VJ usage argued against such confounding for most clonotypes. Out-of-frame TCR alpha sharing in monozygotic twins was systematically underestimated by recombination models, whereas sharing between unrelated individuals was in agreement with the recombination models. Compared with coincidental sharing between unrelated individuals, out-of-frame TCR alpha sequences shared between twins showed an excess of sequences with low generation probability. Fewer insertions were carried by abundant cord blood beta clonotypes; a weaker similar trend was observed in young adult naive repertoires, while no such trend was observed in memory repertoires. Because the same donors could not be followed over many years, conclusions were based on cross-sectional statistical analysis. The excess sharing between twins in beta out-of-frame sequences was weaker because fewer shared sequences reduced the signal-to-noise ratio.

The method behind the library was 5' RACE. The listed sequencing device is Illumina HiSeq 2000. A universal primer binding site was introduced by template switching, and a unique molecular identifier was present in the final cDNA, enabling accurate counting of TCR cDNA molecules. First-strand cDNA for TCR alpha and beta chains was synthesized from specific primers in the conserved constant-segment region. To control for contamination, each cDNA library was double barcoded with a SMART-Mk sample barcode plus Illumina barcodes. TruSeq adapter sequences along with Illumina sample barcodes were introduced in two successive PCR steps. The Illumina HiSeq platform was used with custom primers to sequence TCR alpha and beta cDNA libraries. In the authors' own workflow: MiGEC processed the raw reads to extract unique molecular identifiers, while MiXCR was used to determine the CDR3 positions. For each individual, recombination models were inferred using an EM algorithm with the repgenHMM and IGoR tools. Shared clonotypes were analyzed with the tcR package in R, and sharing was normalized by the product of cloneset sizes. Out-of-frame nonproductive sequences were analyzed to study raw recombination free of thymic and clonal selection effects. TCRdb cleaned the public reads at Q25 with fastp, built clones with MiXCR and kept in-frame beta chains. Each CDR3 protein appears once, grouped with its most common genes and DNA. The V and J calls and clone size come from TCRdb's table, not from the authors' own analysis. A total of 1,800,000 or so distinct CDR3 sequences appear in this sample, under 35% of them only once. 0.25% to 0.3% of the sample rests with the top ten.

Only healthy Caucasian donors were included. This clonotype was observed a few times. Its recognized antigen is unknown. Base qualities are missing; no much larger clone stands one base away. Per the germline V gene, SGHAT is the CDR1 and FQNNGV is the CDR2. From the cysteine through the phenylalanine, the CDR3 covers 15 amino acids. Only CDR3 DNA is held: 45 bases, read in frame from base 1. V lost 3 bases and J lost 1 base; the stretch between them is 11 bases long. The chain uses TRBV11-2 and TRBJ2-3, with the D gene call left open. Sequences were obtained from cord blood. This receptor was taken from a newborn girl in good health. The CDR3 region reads CASSFISVGTDTQYF. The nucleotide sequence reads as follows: TGTGCCAGCAGCTTCATATCGGTTGGCACAGATACGCAGTATTTT.